The 13 T cell receptor beta chains in this list originate from one sample, sequenced in a study of glioma-infiltrating T cells. Using RNA template, CDR3s of TCR alpha and beta were amplified with iRepertoire arm-PCR. TCRdb called the multiplex PCR reads again in MiXCR, with one record for every CDR3 protein. The profile shows approximately 15,000 distinct CDR3 sequences, 58% of them singletons. Sequencing was performed on glioma tissue, nonneoplastic brain tissue, or PBMCs (not recorded which). Receptors originate from a human donor with low-grade glioma or glioblastoma, undergoing nonglioma brain surgery, or in good health (not recorded which).

This chain uses TRBV28 with TRBJ2-1; either TRBD1 or TRBD2 may fit D (5 bases each). This CDR3 is built from 15 residues. V gave up 6 bases and J gave up 7 bases, with 19 bases separating them. Germline V gene lookup returns CDR1 MDHEN and CDR2 SYDVKM. In DNA form, the CDR3 reads TGTGCCAGCAGCCGAACAGGAGGCAGGGCTAATGAGCAGTTCTTC. This sequence encodes CASSRTGGRANEQFF.

The genes are TRBV11-2 and TRBJ2-1; 10 bases are a match to TRBD1. Germline trimming cut 3 bases from V and 5 bases from J; bases unmatched to any gene: 7. Germline CDR1 reads SGHAT; CDR2 reads FQNNGV. This CDR3 is 16 amino acids long. CDR3 residues: CASSLRPGQGNNEQFF. The CDR3 nucleotides read TGTGCCAGCAGCTTGAGACCGGGACAGGGGAACAATGAGCAGTTCTTC.

With respect to this clonotype: This may come from a read error, since a much larger clone is one base off. The chain carries TRBV7-2 and TRBJ1-1; weak D call: TRBD1 (5 bases). The CDR3 is 13 residues long. Trimming cost V 7 bases and J 4 bases, with 13 bases left between them. CDR1 SGHTA and CDR2 FQGNSA come from the germline V gene. CDR3 loop: CASTPVGVTEAFF. The DNA of the CDR3 is TGTGCCAGCACCCCGGTGGGGGTCACTGAAGCTTTCTTT.

There are a few counts of this clonotype. The chain couples TRBV6-1 to TRBJ2-7; 10 bases align to TRBD2. Germline V gene data show CDR1 as MNHNS and CDR2 as SASEGT. Trimming took 6 bases from V and 1 from J; bases not matched to a gene: 12. This CDR3 comprises 17 residues. CDR3 sequence (DNA): TGTGCCAGCAGCTCCCCGGCTAGCGGGAGAACGTCCTACGAGCAGTACTTC. The encoded protein is CASSSPASGRTSYEQYF.

The V call is TRBV7-2, the J call TRBJ2-3; D is possibly TRBD2 (6 bases). This CDR3 is built from 15 residues. Germline values: CDR1 SGHTA, CDR2 FQGNSA. The ends were cut back, 3 bases at V and 2 bases at J, with 12 bases in the middle. The CDR3 region has the DNA TGTGCCAGCAGCTTCTCTAGCGTCCCCACAGATACGCAGTATTTT. It yields the protein CASSFSSVPTDTQYF.

The chain combines TRBV14 with TRBJ1-5; D remains ambiguous. The CDR3 is 13 residues long. From germline, CDR1 is SGHDN and CDR2 FVKESK. The V end was cut by 6 bases, the J end by 0 bases, with 6 bases between. The CDR3 spells CASSHNSNQPQHF. CDR3 nucleotides: TGTGCCAGCAGTCACAATAGCAATCAGCCCCAGCATTTT.

The chain has TRBV20-1 and TRBJ2-3; TRBD2 matches 14 bases. Trimming took 7 bases from V and 4 from J; bases not matched to a gene: 4. Germline values: CDR1 DFQATT, CDR2 SNEGSKA (reference sequence). The CDR3 extends over 14 amino acids. DNA of the CDR3: TGCAGTGTATGGACTAGCGGGAGGTCAGATACGCAGTATTTT. Translated: CSVWTSGRSDTQYF.

This chain connects TRBV7-3 to TRBJ2-2; 10 positions match TRBD2. The V and J ends lost 6 bases and 5 bases, in that order; junction bases with no gene match: 6. The germline V gene encodes CDR1 SGHTA and CDR2 FQGTGA. The CDR3 runs to 15 residues. The CDR3 DNA follows: TGTGCCAGCAGTTCGGGACTAGCGAGGACCGGGGAGCTGTTTTTT. This gives the protein CASSSGLARTGELFF. The full variable domain, in which reference TRBV7-3 and TRBJ2-2 provide the parts outside the CDR3, is GAGVSQTPSNKVTEKGKYVELRCDPISGHTALYWYRQSLGQGPEFLIYFQGTGAADDSGLPNDRFFAVRPEGSVSTLKIQRTERGDSAVYLCASSSGLARTGELFFGEGSRLTVL.

There are many counts of this clonotype. The chain links TRBV7-3 to TRBJ2-3; TRBD2 matches at 7 bases. Germline loops: CDR1 SGHTA, CDR2 FQGTGA. The CDR3 covers 16 residues. The V segment lost 2 bases and the J segment 6 bases; nucleotides outside the gene matches: 11. CDR3 amino acids: CASSLGPAGTSDTQYF. The CDR3 region has the DNA TGTGCCAGCAGCTTAGGGCCAGCGGGGACCTCGGATACGCAGTATTTT.

In its sample, this clonotype was seen once. The chain couples TRBV7-8 to TRBJ2-1; 8 bases line up with TRBD2. This CDR3 has 14 amino acids. V trimming: 1 base; J trimming: 6 bases; junction bases outside the gene matches: 2. Per the germline V gene, CDR1 is SGHVS and CDR2 is FQNEAQ. CDR3 nucleotides: TGTGCCAGCAGCTTAGGGCTAGCGGGCAATGAGCAGTTCTTC. This sequence encodes CASSLGLAGNEQFF.

CDR3 DNA: TGTGCCAGCAGCTTTCGACAGGGACCCACAGATACGCAGTATTTT. This sequence encodes CASSFRQGPTDTQYF. V is TRBV7-2 and J is TRBJ2-3; 7 bases map to TRBD1. The germline V gene has CDR1 SGHTA and CDR2 FQGNSA. Trimming removed 3 bases from V and 2 bases from J; junction bases left unmatched: 5. There are 15 residues in the CDR3.

As concerns this clonotype: A much larger clone lies one base from this, so it may be a read error. The V and J genes are TRBV2 and TRBJ2-2; 8 bases are shared with TRBD2. The CDR3 is made up of 15 amino acids. The V gene's germline CDR1 is SNHLY and CDR2 FYNNEI. CDR3 loop: CASSESGRAAGEPFF. The CDR3 DNA sequence: TGTGCCAGCAGTGAAAGCGGGAGAGCGGCCGGGGAGCCGTTTTTT.

The rearrangement links TRBV28 to TRBJ2-7; the D is unclear. The DNA end favors TRBJ2-1, so the J call may be wrong. Per the germline V gene, CDR1 is MDHEN and CDR2 is SYDVKM. The CDR3 has 12 amino acids. The CDR3 sequence is CASSLLANEQFF. Here the CDR3 DNA reads TGTGCCAGCAGTTTATTAGCAAATGAGCAGTTCTTC.